The clone carrying this T cell receptor beta chain appeared a single time. Its antigen is currently unknown. This entry comes from a study of shared clonotypes between healthy human individuals. Notes on the study in general: Sequencing depth was predicted to influence how clonotypes are shared among donors.

Germline CDR1 and CDR2: SNHLY and FYNNEI. V lost 9 bases and J lost 1, with 13 bases in between. The CDR3 spans 14 residues. Here immunoSEQ multiplex PCR was the method, and the copy in TCRdb shows in-frame clones only, minus some. The table has 650,000 to 700,000 clones, 90% seen once; the top ten hold 30% to 40%. This sequence was found in a young man in good health. Some clones in this sample may be carry-over from other donors' samples. Input material: memory CD8+ T cells from PBMCs. Subset given: CD45RO+ cells pooled with CCR7-negative TemRA cells. This chain connects TRBV2 to TRBJ1-3; D not certain. CDR3 bases: TGTGCCAGAGCCATAGCCAATTCTGGAAACACCATATATTTT. The encoded protein is CARAIANSGNTIYF.